These 27 T cell receptor beta chains share one sample of origin, sequenced in a study of blood T cells in healthy people across ages. For the second PCR, which ran for about 6 to 11 cycles, a sample-barcoded 5' primer and a J-beta primer mix were used. MiXCR, run by TCRdb on the 5' RACE reads, gives a single entry per CDR3 protein. The sample records 1.5 million to 2 million distinct CDR3 sequences, around 50% being singletons. The sequencing sample was made of blood. The receptors stem from a woman aged 40 to 49 in good health.

The sample holds a few counts of this clonotype. This chain joins TRBV1 and TRBJ2-7; TRBD2, the table's D call, lacks a check against the DNA. TRBV1 is described as a pseudogene. The CDR3 extends over 14 amino acids. In DNA, the CDR3 is TGCACCAGCAACCCGGCGGGGGAGGACTACGAGCAGTACTTC. It is translated as CTSNPAGEDYEQYF.

Only a few counts were recorded for this clonotype. This chain joins TRBV4-1 and TRBJ2-7; D might be TRBD1 (6 bases). The CDR3 is 14 amino acids. Per the germline V gene, CDR1 is MGHRA and CDR2 is YSYEKL. V dropped 8 bases and J dropped 3 bases, with 17 bases sitting between them. The CDR3, as DNA: TGCGCCAGCCCCCGACAGGAAGAAAACTACGAGCAGTACTTC. This translates into CASPRQEENYEQYF.

The chain recombines TRBV5-6 with TRBJ2-7, with 11 nucleotides matching TRBD2. The J call may be mistaken, given a closer DNA end match to TRBJ2-5. This CDR3 spans 14 amino acids. CDR1 is SGHDT and CDR2 is YYEEEE in the germline V gene. CDR3 DNA: TGTGCCAGCAGCGATACTAGCGGGGGTGAGACCCAGTACTTC. It is translated as CASSDTSGGETQYF.

This clonotype was recorded at least ten times. The chain has TRBV7-9 and TRBJ1-1; D call uncertain. Trimming cost V 0 bases and J 1 base, with 6 bases left between them. This CDR3 region has 14 residues. The germline V gene has CDR1 SEHNR and CDR2 FQNEAQ (reference sequence). The chain's CDR3 is CASSLAAANTEAFF. DNA for the CDR3: TGTGCCAGCAGCTTAGCGGCAGCGAACACTGAAGCTTTCTTT. The whole variable domain, remainder taken from reference TRBV7-9 and TRBJ1-1, is DTGVSQNPRHKITKRGQNVTFRCDPISEHNRLYWYRQTLGQGPEFLTYFQNEAQLEKSRLLSDRFSAERPKGSFSTLEIQRTEQGDSAMYLCASSLAAANTEAFFGQGTRLTVV.

The V call is TRBV7-9, the J call TRBJ2-1; the D gene is possibly TRBD1 (8 bases). The CDR3 contains 14 residues. Trimming pared 3 bases from V and 6 bases from J, leaving 12 bases between. Germline CDR1 reads SEHNR; CDR2 reads FQNEAQ (reference sequence). The CDR3 sequence: CASSLTGEGNEQFF. In DNA, the CDR3 is TGTGCCAGCAGCTTGACAGGGGAGGGCAATGAGCAGTTCTTC.

A remark on this clonotype: A much larger clone differs by one base, so this may be a read error. The chain combines TRBV2 with TRBJ2-1, with TRBD1 matching over 10 bases. CDR1 is SNHLY and CDR2 is FYNNEI in the germline V gene. The CDR3 length is 14 residues. V trimming: 5 bases; J trimming: 13 bases; junction bases outside the gene matches: 11. The CDR3 spells CASSFDRGLETQFF. The CDR3 DNA reads as TGTGCCAGCAGTTTCGACAGGGGGCTAGAGACCCAGTTCTTC.

This clonotype came up a few times. The V and J genes are TRBV4-3 and TRBJ2-1, with D tentatively TRBD2 (6 bases). V lost 4 bases to trimming and J lost 0 bases, with 16 bases between them. This CDR3 has 17 residues. CDR1 LGHNA and CDR2 YSLEER come from the germline V gene. The CDR3 sequence: CASSRSRDSYSYNEQFF. The CDR3 DNA follows: TGCGCCAGCAGCCGCTCCCGGGACTCATACTCCTACAATGAGCAGTTCTTC.

The chain couples TRBV20-1 to TRBJ2-3; TRBD2 is a possible D gene (6 bases). This CDR3 region has 13 residues. V shed 3 bases and J shed 6 bases, with 13 bases lying between them. Germline lookup yields CDR1 DFQATT and CDR2 SNEGSKA (reference sequence). CDR3 residues: CSARTRGPDTQYF. The CDR3 bases are TGCAGTGCTAGGACTAGAGGTCCCGATACGCAGTATTTT.

This chain connects TRBV6-2 or TRBV6-3 to TRBJ2-4, with TRBD1 matching over 10 bases. The DNA matches TRBJ2-7 better at its end, which makes the J call doubtful. The CDR3 consists of 14 residues. Germline V gives CDR1 MNHEY, CDR2 SVGEGT. In DNA, the CDR3 is TGTGCCAGCGGCGTGCGGACAGGGGGATACGAGCAGTACTTC. Encoded protein: CASGVRTGGYEQYF.

The chain uses TRBV7-2 and TRBJ1-2; 9 bases match TRBD1. The trim removed 5 bases at V and 5 bases at J, leaving 12 bases unmatched. This CDR3 spans 16 amino acids. Germline CDR1 and CDR2: SGHTA and FQGNSA. DNA for the CDR3: TGTGCCAGCAGCGCTCGCTGGGACAGGGTGAGGTATGGCTACACCTTC. Its protein product is CASSARWDRVRYGYTF.

The gene calls are TRBV6-5 and TRBJ2-3; 10 bases map to TRBD1. Trimming took 6 bases from V and 6 from J; bases not matched to a gene: 12. The germline V gene encodes CDR1 MNHEY and CDR2 SVGAGI. The CDR3 extends over 16 amino acids. CDR3 sequence (DNA): TGTGCCAGCAGACACTCGGCTTGGACAGGGGGGGATACGCAGTATTTT. It translates to CASRHSAWTGGDTQYF.

There are a few counts of this clonotype. This sequence joins TRBV28 and TRBJ2-1, with D possibly matching TRBD2 (5 bases). Germline loops: CDR1 MDHEN, CDR2 SYDVKM. The ends were cut back, 5 bases at V and 8 bases at J, with 19 bases in the middle. The CDR3 is 15 residues long. The DNA for the CDR3 is TGTGCCAGCAGTCCCCTACAACTAGTCAGCTATGAGCAGTTCTTC. This translates into CASSPLQLVSYEQFF. Combining the CDR3 with reference TRBV28 and TRBJ2-1 gives the whole variable domain DVKVTQSSRYLVKRTGEKVFLECVQDMDHENMFWYRQDPGLGLRLIYFSYDVKMKEKGDIPEGYSVSREKKERFSLILESASTNQTSMYLCASSPLQLVSYEQFFGPGTRLTVL.

Notes on this clonotype: Given a much more abundant clone one base away, this may be a read error. V and J are TRBV7-9 and TRBJ2-7; 9 bases map to TRBD1. This CDR3 region has 15 residues. CDR1 and CDR2 (germline): SEHNR, FQNEAQ (reference sequence). The chain's CDR3 is CARRPTGGLAYEQYF. CDR3 coding DNA: TGTGCCCGCAGGCCTACAGGGGGCTTAGCCTACGAGCAGTACTTC.

This clonotype has only a few counts. The V call is TRBV20-1, the J call TRBJ2-1; possible D gene TRBD1, 5 bases. The CDR3 is 17 residues long. Germline V gives CDR1 DFQATT, CDR2 SNEGSKA (reference sequence). V lost 4 bases to trimming and J lost 0 bases, with 19 bases between them. The CDR3 sequence: CSATPGALQSSYNEQFF. CDR3 nucleotide sequence: TGCAGTGCTACGCCTGGGGCTTTACAGAGCTCCTACAATGAGCAGTTCTTC.

The CDR3 loop is CASSLGAGEQPQHF. The DNA of the CDR3 is TGTGCCAGCAGTTTAGGAGCGGGTGAGCAGCCCCAGCATTTT. V and J are TRBV12-3 or TRBV12-4 and TRBJ1-5; D gene unclear. Deletions cut 1 base from V and 7 bases from J, with 11 bases between. The CDR3 consists of 14 residues.

The V and J genes are TRBV4-1 and TRBJ2-6; D is perhaps TRBD1 or TRBD2 (5 bases each). In germline, CDR1 is MGHRA, CDR2 YSYEKL. The CDR3 has 18 amino acids. Trimming took off 4 bases at V and 0 bases at J, with 16 bases between the two ends. CDR3 DNA sequence: TGCGCCAGCAGCCGGTCCGGGACGGCAAGCTCTGGGGCCAACGTCCTGACTTTC. Its protein is CASSRSGTASSGANVLTF.

This chain links TRBV15 with TRBJ1-5, with a weak D call TRBD1 (6 bases). V was cut by 0 bases and J by 7 bases, with 13 bases left in between. The CDR3 has 15 residues. Per germline, CDR1 LNHNV and CDR2 YYDKDF (reference sequence). CDR3 DNA: TGTGCCACCAGCAGAGATCCTACAGGGAGGCAGCCCCAGCATTTT. It encodes CATSRDPTGRQPQHF. The variable domain in full, completed from reference TRBV15 and TRBJ1-5, reads DAMVIQNPRYQVTQFGKPVTLSCSQTLNHNVMYWYQQKSSQAPKLLFHYYDKDFNNEADTPDNFQSRRPNTSFCFLDIRSPGLGDTAMYLCATSRDPTGRQPQHFGDGTRLSIL.

The chain is built from TRBV10-2 and TRBJ2-7; TRBD2 matches at 9 bases. V was clipped by 4 bases and J by 0 bases; unmatched bases: 4. Germline CDR1 and CDR2: WSHSY and SAAADI. The CDR3 sequence is 15 residues long. CDR3 nucleotide sequence: TGCGCCAGCAGTGCAGCTAGCGGGATCTCCTACGAGCAGTACTTC. Its translation: CASSAASGISYEQYF.

This chain connects TRBV28 to TRBJ1-5, with 7 nucleotides matching TRBD1. This CDR3 has 13 residues. Germline assignment: CDR1 MDHEN and CDR2 SYDVKM. Losses at the gene ends were 11 bases for V and 2 bases for J; bases not matched to a gene: 6. CDR3 nucleotide sequence: TGTGCCGGGACCCAGGGGGGCAATCAGCCCCAGCATTTT. Amino acid sequence: CAGTQGGNQPQHF.

The chain links TRBV20-1 to TRBJ2-4; 12 nucleotides align to TRBD2. CDR1 is DFQATT and CDR2 is SNEGSKA in the germline V gene (reference sequence). Unmatched junction bases numbered 11, after V lost 4 bases and J lost 7 bases. CDR3 length: 16 amino acids. The CDR3 protein is CSATTLAGGRGNIQYF. CDR3 DNA: TGCAGTGCTACTACTCTAGCGGGGGGGCGTGGTAACATTCAGTACTTC.

The chain carries TRBV6-6 and TRBJ2-1; no clear D. Germline loops: CDR1 MNHNY, CDR2 SVGAGI (reference sequence). The CDR3 extends over 12 amino acids. Trimming took 4 bases from V and 8 from J, leaving 9 bases between them. Here the CDR3 DNA reads TGTGCCAGCAGTTTTGTCGTGGATGAGCAGTTCTTC. This codes for CASSFVVDEQFF.

The V and J genes are TRBV3-1 and TRBJ1-1; the match to TRBD1 covers 9 bases. The germline gives CDR1 LGHDT, CDR2 YNNKEL (reference sequence). The CDR3 is 15 residues long. V dropped 4 bases and J dropped 6; count of bases not matched to a gene: 9. The CDR3 sequence is CASSPRQGVIAEAFF. CDR3 in DNA: TGTGCCAGCAGCCCGCGACAGGGGGTGATCGCTGAAGCTTTCTTT. Using reference TRBV3-1 and TRBJ1-1 for the parts outside the CDR3, the full variable domain is DTAVSQTPKYLVTQMGNDKSIKCEQNLGHDTMYWYKQDSKKFLKIMFSYNNKELIINETVPNRFSPKSPDKAHLNLHINSLELGDSAVYFCASSPRQGVIAEAFFGQGTRLTVV.

This chain's CDR3 is CASSFGQGSEQFF. The DNA of the CDR3 is TGTGCCAGCAGCTTTGGACAGGGAAGTGAGCAGTTCTTC. The gene calls are TRBV11-2 and TRBJ2-1; 8 bases align to TRBD1. V was clipped by 3 bases and J by 9 bases; unmatched bases: 4. Germline V gives CDR1 SGHAT, CDR2 FQNNGV. There are 13 residues in the CDR3.

This clonotype came up a few times. The chain has TRBV7-9 and TRBJ2-1; D gene unclear. Trimming shortened V by 6 bases and J by 5 bases, and 11 bases separated the two germline ends. CDR1 and CDR2 from the germline V gene are SEHNR and FQNEAQ (reference sequence). There are 13 residues in the CDR3. The CDR3 loop is CASRLGPDNEQFF. In DNA, the CDR3 is TGTGCCAGCAGACTGGGTCCCGACAATGAGCAGTTCTTC.

This clonotype came up a few times. The rearrangement uses TRBV5-1 and TRBJ2-7, with 9 bases fitting TRBD1. This CDR3 region has 15 residues. Germline V CDR1 and CDR2: SGHRS, YFSETQ. The junction had 11 bases not matched to a gene; V was cut back by 4 bases and J by 6 bases. The DNA of the CDR3 is TGCGCCAGCAGCCTACGGGACAGGGCGGAGGGCGAGCAGTACTTC. Translating gives CASSLRDRAEGEQYF. Looking up the rest from reference TRBV5-1 and TRBJ2-7 gives the full variable domain: KAGVTQTPRYLIKTRGQQVTLSCSPISGHRSVSWYQQTPGQGLQFLFEYFSETQRNKGNFPGRFSGRQFSNSRSEMNVSTLELGDSALYLCASSLRDRAEGEQYFGPGTRLTVT.

This chain joins TRBV7-8 and TRBJ1-1; D remains ambiguous. This CDR3 contains 15 residues. CDR1 SGHVS and CDR2 FQNEAQ come from the germline V gene. V lost 4 bases and J lost 5, with 17 bases in between. CDR3 DNA sequence: TGTGCCAGCAGCTCCCGTAAAGACTATGTGACTGAAGCTTTCTTT. This translates into CASSSRKDYVTEAFF.

The rearrangement joins TRBV6-5 to TRBJ2-7; D is possibly TRBD2 (5 bases). The V and J ends lost 8 bases and 0 bases respectively, with 17 bases between them. The CDR3 consists of 15 residues. Germline CDR1 reads MNHEY; CDR2 reads SVGAGI. CDR3 sequence: CASRNLRESSYEQYF. The CDR3 DNA follows: TGTGCCAGCCGCAACTTGAGGGAAAGCTCCTACGAGCAGTACTTC.